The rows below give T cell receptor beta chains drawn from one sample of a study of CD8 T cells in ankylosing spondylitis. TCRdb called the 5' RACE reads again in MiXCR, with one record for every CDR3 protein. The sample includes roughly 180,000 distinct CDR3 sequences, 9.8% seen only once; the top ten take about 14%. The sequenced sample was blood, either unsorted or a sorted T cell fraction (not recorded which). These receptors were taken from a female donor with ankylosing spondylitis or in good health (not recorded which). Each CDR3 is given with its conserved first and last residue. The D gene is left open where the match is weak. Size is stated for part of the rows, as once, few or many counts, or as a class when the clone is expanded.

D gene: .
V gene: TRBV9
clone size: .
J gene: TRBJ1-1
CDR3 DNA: TGTGCCAGCAGCGTCGGAGGGATTAACACTGAAGCTTTCTTT
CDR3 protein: CASSVGGINTEAFF

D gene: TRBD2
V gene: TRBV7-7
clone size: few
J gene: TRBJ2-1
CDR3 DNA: TGTGCCAGCAGCTTACTAGCGGGAGGGCCTGAGGAGCAGTTCTTC
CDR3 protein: CASSLLAGGPEEQFF

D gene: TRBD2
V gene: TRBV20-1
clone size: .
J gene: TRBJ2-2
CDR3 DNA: TGCAGTGCTAAGCGGGGGACTAGCGCCACCGGGGAGCTGTTTTTT
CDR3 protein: CSAKRGTSATGELFF

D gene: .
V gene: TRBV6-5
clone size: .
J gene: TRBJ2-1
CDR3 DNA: TGTGCCAGCAGCTACGGCCCAGAAGCGGGTGGCGAGCAGTTCTTC
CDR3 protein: CASSYGPEAGGEQFF

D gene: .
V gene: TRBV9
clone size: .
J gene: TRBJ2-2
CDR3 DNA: TGTGCCAGCAGCGCAACCCCGGAGCTTATGGCGTCCGGGGAGCTGTTTTTT
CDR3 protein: CASSATPELMASGELFF